Listed below are T cell receptor beta chains from one sample, sequenced in a study of blood T cell repertoires in COVID-19. The data were produced by immunoSEQ multiplex PCR, yet TCRdb's version contains in-frame clones alone and is incomplete. Of about 14,000 clones in the sample, around 85% are singletons; the top ten hold around 30%. The sample taken for sequencing was peripheral blood. The receptors derive from a human donor in a cohort sampled during active COVID-19. Each CDR3 is given with its conserved first and last residue. The D gene is left open where the match is weak. Clone size is shown for a subset of rows, as once, few, many or a class of expanded clone.

d_gene	len	v_gene	j_gene	abundance	CDR3nt	CDR3aa
TRBD2	17	TRBV29-1	TRBJ2-7	-	TGCAGCGTTGAAGACCCCTTGGGCAGCGGGGAAAACTACGAGCAGTACTTC	CSVEDPLGSGENYEQYF
TRBD1	15	TRBV27	TRBJ1-1	-	TGTGCCAGCAGTTCCTGGGACAGGGCCACTACTGAAGCTTTCTTT	CASSSWDRATTEAFF
-	12	TRBV6-5	TRBJ1-1	-	TGTGCCAGCGGAACGGACTCCACTGAAGCTTTCTTT	CASGTDSTEAFF
TRBD2	14	TRBV6-5	TRBJ2-7	-	TGTGCCAGCAGTCGACTAGCCAGGGTCCACGAGCAGTACTTC	CASSRLARVHEQYF
TRBD1	13	TRBV18	TRBJ1-5	-	TGTGCCAGCTCACCCAGGGGGGAACAGCCCCAGCATTTT	CASSPRGEQPQHF
TRBD2	15	TRBV7-2	TRBJ2-5	-	TGTGCCAGCAGCTTCCCTAGCGGGTACCAAGAGACCCAGTACTTC	CASSFPSGYQETQYF
TRBD2	17	TRBV7-2	TRBJ2-1	-	TGTGCCAGCAGCTCGAGGACTAGCGGGAGGGGTTACAATGAGCAGTTCTTC	CASSSRTSGRGYNEQFF
TRBD1	17	TRBV18	TRBJ1-5	-	TGTGCCAGCTCACCCCAAGCGGACAGGAGGGGCAATCAGCCCCAGCATTTT	CASSPQADRRGNQPQHF
-	14	TRBV10-2	TRBJ2-5	once	TGCGCCAGCAGTGTAAGGCAGGGCGGCGAGACCCAGTACTTC	CASSVRQGGETQYF
TRBD1	14	TRBV29-1	TRBJ1-2	-	TGCAGCGTCGAGGGACAGCCCCCTAACTATGGCTACACCTTC	CSVEGQPPNYGYTF
-	15	TRBV6-2/TRBV6-3	TRBJ2-1	-	TGTGCCAGCAGTTCCAGGACTACCCCCAGGAATGAGCAGTTCTTC	CASSSRTTPRNEQFF
-	14	TRBV9	TRBJ1-1	-	TGTGCCAGCAGCGTTACATCCCGGGACACTGAAGCTTTCTTT	CASSVTSRDTEAFF
TRBD1	14	TRBV6-5	TRBJ1-1	-	TGTGCCAGCAGTCGCAGGGGGACGAACACTGAAGCTTTCTTT	CASSRRGTNTEAFF
-	13	TRBV5-4	TRBJ2-1	-	TGTGCCAGCAGCTTGGCCGGGGGAAATGAGCAGTTCTTC	CASSLAGGNEQFF
-	12	TRBV19	TRBJ1-2	-	TGTGCCAGTAGGAATACGAGCTATGGCTACACCTTC	CASRNTSYGYTF
TRBD2	14	TRBV19	TRBJ2-2	-	TGTGCCAGTAGAGCGGGAGCGAACACCGGGGAGCTGTTTTTT	CASRAGANTGELFF
TRBD2	15	TRBV27	TRBJ2-1	-	TGTGCCAGCAGTTTCTCCCAGCGGGGTGACAATGAGCAGTTCTTC	CASSFSQRGDNEQFF
-	15	TRBV4-3	TRBJ2-1	-	TGCGCCAGCAGCCCCGACAGAGCCTCCTACAATGAGCAGTTCTTC	CASSPDRASYNEQFF
-	14	TRBV28	TRBJ1-4	-	TGTGCCAGCAGTTTAATGGGGGAGGGTGAAAAACTGTTTTTT	CASSLMGEGEKLFF
-	14	TRBV15	TRBJ1-1	-	TGTGCCACCAGCAGAGAAAAGGGGCACACTGAAGCTTTCTTT	CATSREKGHTEAFF
-	16	TRBV9	TRBJ1-3	-	TGTGCCAGCAGCGTAGCTACGAGGGTGGCGGGAAACACCATATATTTT	CASSVATRVAGNTIYF
TRBD1	15	TRBV6-4	TRBJ1-6	-	TGTGCCAGCATTTCCAGGGGGACCTATAATTCACCCCTCCACTTT	CASISRGTYNSPLHF
-	14	TRBV6-5	TRBJ2-3	-	TGTGCCAGCAGTACCTCCCCCTACACAGATACGCAGTATTTT	CASSTSPYTDTQYF
TRBD1	15	TRBV13	TRBJ2-1	-	TGTGCCAGCAGCTCCGGACAGGGGTCCTACAATGAGCAGTTCTTC	CASSSGQGSYNEQFF
TRBD1	14	TRBV7-8	TRBJ1-1	-	TGTGCCAGCAGCGCCGACAGGGTATGGACTGAAGCTTTCTTT	CASSADRVWTEAFF
TRBD2	16	TRBV13	TRBJ2-1	-	TGTGCCAGCAGCCCCGTGACTAGCGGGAACCCCAATGAGCAGTTCTTC	CASSPVTSGNPNEQFF
-	14	TRBV5-1	TRBJ2-3	-	TGCGCCAGCAGCTTGGTTGGGGCTGAAGATACGCAGTATTTT	CASSLVGAEDTQYF
TRBD1	18	TRBV7-6	TRBJ1-6	-	TGTGCCAGCAGCTCCTACCCCACAAGGACAGGCCCTAATTCACCCCTCCACTTT	CASSSYPTRTGPNSPLHF
-	14	TRBV4-3	TRBJ1-6	few	TGCGCCAGCAGCCAAGGGCTTTCGAATTCACCCCTCCACTTT	CASSQGLSNSPLHF
-	14	TRBV6-5	TRBJ2-5	-	TGTGCCAGCAGTTACTCAGGGGGAGGGGAGACCCAGTACTTC	CASSYSGGGETQYF
-	16	TRBV4-1	TRBJ1-1	-	TGCGCCAGCAGCCGGACAGTGTCGTTCGTGAACACTGAAGCTTTCTTT	CASSRTVSFVNTEAFF
TRBD1	14	TRBV7-3	TRBJ1-1	-	TGTGCCAGCAGCTTAAGGCAGGGGGCCACTGAAGCTTTCTTT	CASSLRQGATEAFF
TRBD2	18	TRBV4-3	TRBJ2-5	-	TGCGCCAGCAGCCAGGGACTAGCGGGAGGGCCCGTAGAAGAGACCCAGTACTTC	CASSQGLAGGPVEETQYF
TRBD2	13	TRBV29-1	TRBJ2-7	-	TGCAGCGTTGTGTTAGCGGGAGGGCCCGAGCAGTACTTC	CSVVLAGGPEQYF
TRBD2	15	TRBV6-5	TRBJ2-5	once	TGTGCCAGCAGGCTAGCGGGAGGTGGGCAAGAGACCCAGTACTTC	CASRLAGGGQETQYF
TRBD2	15	TRBV15	TRBJ2-1	once	TGTGCCACCAGCACTAGCGGCACCTCCTACAATGAGCAGTTCTTC	CATSTSGTSYNEQFF
TRBD2	11	TRBV20-1	TRBJ2-7	-	TGCAGTGCTAGAGAGGGACTAGCGATGTACTTC	CSAREGLAMYF
-	15	TRBV4-1	TRBJ1-6	-	TGCGCCAGCAGCCGAGCTCAGGGCGGCAATTCACCCCTCCACTTT	CASSRAQGGNSPLHF
-	14	TRBV14	TRBJ2-3	-	TGTGCCAGCACCCAAGACCTAGCCTCAGATACGCAGTATTTT	CASTQDLASDTQYF
TRBD1	16	TRBV5-1	TRBJ2-2	-	TGCGCCAGCAGCTTGGGGGACAGGACGAACACCGGGGAGCTGTTTTTT	CASSLGDRTNTGELFF
-	16	TRBV4-2	TRBJ2-7	-	TGTGCCAGCAGCCAAGAAGAGAAAGCGGGTGGTGTGGAGCAGTACTTC	CASSQEEKAGGVEQYF
-	14	TRBV5-1	TRBJ2-1	-	TGCGCCAGCAGCCCCAGTATCTCCTACAATGAGCAGTTCTTC	CASSPSISYNEQFF
-	17	TRBV7-3	TRBJ2-1	-	TGTGCCAGCAGCTTAAGCGGAGGTGGGAGGACCTTCAATGAGCAGTTCTTC	CASSLSGGGRTFNEQFF
-	15	TRBV2	TRBJ2-3	-	TGTGCCAGCGGGGCGGACGGCCCTCGCCGCGATACGCAGTATTTT	CASGADGPRRDTQYF
-	14	TRBV19	TRBJ2-2	-	TGTGCCAGTAGGGGCAGGGAGGACACCGGGGAGCTGTTTTTT	CASRGREDTGELFF
TRBD2	19	TRBV6-4	TRBJ2-6	-	TGTGCCAGCAGTGCTTCGGGACTAGCGGGCTCCTCTGGGGCCAACGTCCTGACTTTC	CASSASGLAGSSGANVLTF